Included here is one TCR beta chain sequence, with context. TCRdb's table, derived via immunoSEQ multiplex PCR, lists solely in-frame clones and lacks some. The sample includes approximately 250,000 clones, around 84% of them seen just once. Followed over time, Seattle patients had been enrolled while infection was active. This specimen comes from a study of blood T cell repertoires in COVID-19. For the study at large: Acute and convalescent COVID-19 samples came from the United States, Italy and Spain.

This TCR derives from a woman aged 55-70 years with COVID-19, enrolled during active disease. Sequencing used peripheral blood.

The CDR3 sequence: CASSDEGTSGYEQYF. CDR3 DNA: TGTGCCAGCAGCGATGAGGGGACTAGCGGCTACGAGCAGTACTTC. The chain has TRBV5-4 and TRBJ2-7; 11 bases agree with TRBD2. This CDR3 has 15 amino acids. The trim removed 4 bases at V and 3 bases at J, leaving 6 bases unmatched. Germline V gene lookup returns CDR1 SGHNT and CDR2 YYREEE (reference sequence).